The rows below give T cell receptor beta chains drawn from one sample of a study of T cells in Graves' hyperthyroidism and ophthalmopathy. TCRdb redid the calling of the multiplex PCR reads with MiXCR, one entry per CDR3 protein. This table has some 720,000 distinct CDR3 sequences, less than 20% appearing once. Input material: blood. The receptors shown here come from a man aged 18 to 30 with Graves' hyperthyroidism. Both conserved end residues are part of each CDR3. Each record gives: CDR3 protein, CDR3 DNA, clone size, V gene, J gene, D gene. The D gene is left open where the match is weak. Clone sizes are given selectively: once, few, many, or a class where the clone is expanded.

CDR3 protein: CASSLVGIPYQETQYF; CDR3 DNA: TGTGCCAGCAGTTTAGTAGGGATTCCGTACCAAGAGACCCAGTACTTC; clone size: -; V gene: TRBV12-3/TRBV12-4; J gene: TRBJ2-5; D gene: -
CDR3 protein: CSVPGTGVSEKLFF; CDR3 DNA: TGCAGTGTCCCTGGGACAGGGGTTTCGGAAAAACTGTTTTTT; clone size: -; V gene: TRBV20-1; J gene: TRBJ1-4; D gene: TRBD1
CDR3 protein: CAISEPGRGWNEQFF; CDR3 DNA: TGTGCCATCAGTGAGCCAGGACGGGGGTGGAATGAGCAGTTCTTC; clone size: many; V gene: TRBV10-3; J gene: TRBJ2-1; D gene: -
CDR3 protein: CASSPRRDEFF; CDR3 DNA: TGTGCCAGCAGTCCCAGGAGGGATGAGTTCTTC; clone size: -; V gene: TRBV12-3/TRBV12-4; J gene: TRBJ2-1; D gene: -
CDR3 protein: CGRGTSGRQGAYNEQFF; CDR3 DNA: TGTGGTAGAGGGACTAGCGGGAGGCAGGGTGCCTACAATGAGCAGTTCTTC; clone size: -; V gene: TRBV19; J gene: TRBJ2-1; D gene: TRBD2
CDR3 protein: CASTPDWARTDTQYF; CDR3 DNA: TGTGCCAGCACCCCAGACTGGGCACGCACAGATACGCAGTATTTT; clone size: many; V gene: TRBV6-1; J gene: TRBJ2-3; D gene: -
CDR3 protein: CASRKYGRGTEGTGELFF; CDR3 DNA: TGTGCCAGCAGGAAATATGGGAGGGGGACGGAGGGAACCGGGGAGCTGTTTTTT; clone size: few; V gene: TRBV27; J gene: TRBJ2-2; D gene: -
CDR3 protein: CASSLVAWTALGYEQYF; CDR3 DNA: TGTGCCAGCAGCTTGGTTGCCTGGACAGCCTTGGGGTACGAGCAGTACTTC; clone size: few; V gene: TRBV7-9; J gene: TRBJ2-7; D gene: -
CDR3 protein: CASSLGGYGNEQFF; CDR3 DNA: TGTGCCAGCAGTCTTGGGGGGTATGGGAATGAGCAGTTCTTC; clone size: few; V gene: TRBV11-2; J gene: TRBJ2-1; D gene: -
CDR3 protein: CASSALDFPYEQYF; CDR3 DNA: TGTGCCAGTAGTGCCCTAGACTTTCCCTACGAGCAGTACTTC; clone size: few; V gene: TRBV19; J gene: TRBJ2-7; D gene: -
CDR3 protein: CSAGPTSGSSYEQYF; CDR3 DNA: TGCAGTGCTGGACCTACTAGCGGGAGCTCCTACGAGCAGTACTTC; clone size: few; V gene: TRBV20-1; J gene: TRBJ2-7; D gene: TRBD2
CDR3 protein: CASSLGLAGYSGANVLTF; CDR3 DNA: TGTGCCAGCAGCCTAGGACTAGCGGGATATAGTGGGGCCAACGTCCTGACTTTC; clone size: -; V gene: TRBV3-1; J gene: TRBJ2-6; D gene: TRBD2
CDR3 protein: CASSQVKTGDTQYF; CDR3 DNA: TGTGCCAGCAGCCAAGTCAAGACAGGAGATACGCAGTATTTT; clone size: -; V gene: TRBV14; J gene: TRBJ2-3; D gene: -
CDR3 protein: CASSQVTWTLAGVHNEQFF; CDR3 DNA: TGTGCCAGCAGCCAAGTTACCTGGACACTAGCGGGAGTCCACAATGAGCAGTTCTTC; clone size: few; V gene: TRBV14; J gene: TRBJ2-1; D gene: TRBD2
CDR3 protein: CASNPQDQAYEQYF; CDR3 DNA: TGTGCCAGCAACCCCCAAGATCAGGCCTACGAGCAGTACTTC; clone size: many; V gene: TRBV28; J gene: TRBJ2-7; D gene: -
CDR3 protein: CASSYYSGRAGDTQYF; CDR3 DNA: TGTGCCAGCAGTTACTACAGCGGGAGGGCCGGAGATACGCAGTATTTT; clone size: many; V gene: TRBV6-5; J gene: TRBJ2-3; D gene: TRBD2
CDR3 protein: CASSQDHLTGHNSPLHF; CDR3 DNA: TGCGCCAGCAGCCAAGATCACCTGACAGGTCATAATTCACCCCTCCACTTT; clone size: -; V gene: TRBV4-1; J gene: TRBJ1-6; D gene: -
CDR3 protein: CASSLNSGTDEQFF; CDR3 DNA: TGTGCCAGCAGCCTTAATAGCGGGACGGATGAGCAGTTCTTC; clone size: few; V gene: TRBV9; J gene: TRBJ2-1; D gene: TRBD2
CDR3 protein: CASTEDGGYEETQYF; CDR3 DNA: TGTGCCAGCACCGAAGACGGCGGTTACGAAGAGACCCAGTACTTC; clone size: -; V gene: TRBV6-1; J gene: TRBJ2-5; D gene: -
CDR3 protein: CASSTGGSGAEAFF; CDR3 DNA: TGTGCCAGCAGTACCGGGGGGAGTGGTGCTGAAGCTTTCTTT; clone size: many; V gene: TRBV12-3/TRBV12-4; J gene: TRBJ1-1; D gene: -
CDR3 protein: CARSLAPSYLSTFVSQFF; CDR3 DNA: TGTGCCCGCAGCTTAGCCCCGTCCTATCTCAGCACATTCGTCTCGCAGTTCTTC; clone size: -; V gene: TRBV7-2; J gene: TRBJ2-1; D gene: -
CDR3 protein: CASSGSGTRRNIQYF; CDR3 DNA: TGTGCCAGCAGCGGTAGCGGGACCCGGCGGAACATTCAGTACTTC; clone size: few; V gene: TRBV7-2; J gene: TRBJ2-4; D gene: TRBD2
CDR3 protein: CASTRDGINNEQFF; CDR3 DNA: TGTGCCAGCACCCGGGACGGGATAAACAATGAGCAGTTCTTC; clone size: -; V gene: TRBV12-3/TRBV12-4; J gene: TRBJ2-1; D gene: -
CDR3 protein: CSARGDSGKETQYF; CDR3 DNA: TGCAGTGCTAGAGGGGATAGCGGTAAAGAGACCCAGTACTTC; clone size: few; V gene: TRBV20-1; J gene: TRBJ2-5; D gene: -
CDR3 protein: CATSDQSIGANTGELFF; CDR3 DNA: TGTGCCACCAGTGACCAGTCCATTGGCGCGAACACCGGGGAGCTGTTTTTT; clone size: few; V gene: TRBV24-1; J gene: TRBJ2-2; D gene: -
CDR3 protein: CASSADGIGGNEQFF; CDR3 DNA: TGTGCCAGCAGTGCCGACGGGATTGGTGGCAATGAGCAGTTCTTC; clone size: many; V gene: TRBV2; J gene: TRBJ2-1; D gene: -
CDR3 protein: CASSLKVVLGVYQPQHF; CDR3 DNA: TGTGCCAGCAGCTTAAAGGTGGTACTTGGGGTGTACCAGCCCCAGCATTTT; clone size: few; V gene: TRBV5-8; J gene: TRBJ1-5; D gene: -
CDR3 protein: CASSPDRGSYGYTF; CDR3 DNA: TGTGCCAGCAGTCCGGACAGGGGGTCCTATGGCTACACCTTC; clone size: many; V gene: TRBV2; J gene: TRBJ1-2; D gene: TRBD1
CDR3 protein: CASTPWWGNEQFF; CDR3 DNA: TGTGCCAGTACCCCCTGGTGGGGTAATGAGCAGTTCTTC; clone size: many; V gene: TRBV19; J gene: TRBJ2-1; D gene: -
CDR3 protein: CASSFRGVEAFF; CDR3 DNA: TGTGCCAGCAGTTTTCGGGGGGTGGAAGCTTTCTTT; clone size: many; V gene: TRBV12-3/TRBV12-4; J gene: TRBJ1-1; D gene: -
CDR3 protein: CASSSPWLGTGTDTQYF; CDR3 DNA: TGTGCCAGCAGCTCCCCGTGGTTGGGGACCGGCACAGATACGCAGTATTTT; clone size: many; V gene: TRBV7-9; J gene: TRBJ2-3; D gene: -
CDR3 protein: CASSVRDSRTDTQYF; CDR3 DNA: TGTGCCAGCAGCGTCCGGGACTCTCGCACAGATACGCAGTATTTT; clone size: few; V gene: TRBV7-2; J gene: TRBJ2-3; D gene: -
CDR3 protein: CASTSGGKLVTQPQHF; CDR3 DNA: TGTGCCAGTACCTCAGGGGGGAAGCTGGTCACTCAGCCCCAGCATTTT; clone size: -; V gene: TRBV19; J gene: TRBJ1-5; D gene: TRBD1
CDR3 protein: CASDREPNSNQPQHF; CDR3 DNA: TGTGCCAGCGACAGGGAACCCAATAGCAATCAGCCCCAGCATTTT; clone size: -; V gene: TRBV6-1; J gene: TRBJ1-5; D gene: TRBD1
CDR3 protein: CASSLSMGDSWNEQFF; CDR3 DNA: TGTGCCAGCAGTTTATCAATGGGGGACAGTTGGAATGAGCAGTTCTTC; clone size: few; V gene: TRBV27; J gene: TRBJ2-1; D gene: TRBD1
CDR3 protein: CASSQGAIYNEQFF; CDR3 DNA: TGTGCCAGCAGTCAGGGGGCCATCTACAATGAGCAGTTCTTC; clone size: few; V gene: TRBV6-1; J gene: TRBJ2-1; D gene: TRBD1
CDR3 protein: CASTLPGAGQPQHF; CDR3 DNA: TGTGCCAGCACCTTGCCCGGGGCAGGGCAGCCCCAGCATTTT; clone size: few; V gene: TRBV7-2; J gene: TRBJ1-5; D gene: -